These T cell receptor beta chains were read from a single sample in a study of blood T cells in healthy people across ages. MiXCR, applied by TCRdb to the 5' RACE reads, yields one record per CDR3 protein. The table has about 900,000 distinct CDR3 sequences, around 62% seen once. Sequences were obtained from blood. All receptors derive from a man aged 30 to 45 in good health. Each CDR3 is given with its conserved first and last residue. D genes are given only for firm matches. Clone size, where shown, is once, few, many, or a class for clones that have expanded.

size	J	D	V	DNA	CDR3
few	TRBJ2-5	TRBD2	TRBV5-1	TGCGCCAGCAGCCACCGGACTAGCGCGGAGACCCAGTACTTC	CASSHRTSAETQYF
once	TRBJ1-2	TRBD1	TRBV18	TGTGCCAGCTCGGCCAGGGACAGTTCCAACTATGGCTACACCTTC	CASSARDSSNYGYTF
NA	TRBJ2-7	TRBD2	TRBV7-9	TGTGCCAGCACCTTAACCGGACTAGCGGGGGACGAGCAGTACTTC	CASTLTGLAGDEQYF
NA	TRBJ2-5	TRBD2	TRBV20-1	TGCAGTGCTAGAGGGGCTAGCGGGGTTGAGACCCAGTACTTC	CSARGASGVETQYF
NA	TRBJ2-5	NA	TRBV4-3	TGCGCCAGCAGCCAAGATCAGGCAGGGGCAGAGACCCAGTACTTC	CASSQDQAGAETQYF
NA	TRBJ2-1	TRBD2	TRBV3-1	TGTGCCAGCAGCCAAGAGTTTAGCGGGGGGGCCGGATATAATGAGCAGTTCTTC	CASSQEFSGGAGYNEQFF
NA	TRBJ2-4	NA	TRBV11-3	TGTGCCAGCAGCTTAGAACGGGGCGGCGGCAGCTACGGGCAGTACTTC	CASSLERGGGSYGQYF
many	TRBJ2-7	NA	TRBV4-3	TGTGCCAGCAGCCAAGTGGGGGCCTACGAGCAGTACTTC	CASSQVGAYEQYF
few	TRBJ2-1	NA	TRBV4-3	TGCGCCAGCAGCCAGCGACCCCTCGTTGAGCAGTTCTTC	CASSQRPLVEQFF
NA	TRBJ1-1	TRBD1	TRBV10-3	TGTGCCATTTGGACAGGTAGGGGCACTGAAGCTTTCTTT	CAIWTGRGTEAFF
many	TRBJ2-3	TRBD2	TRBV7-2	TGTGCCAGCAGCTTAGGTAGCGGGAACGGCGCGCAGTATTTT	CASSLGSGNGAQYF
NA	TRBJ2-3	TRBD2	TRBV9	TGTGCCAGCAGCGTCCCCAGCGGGGGCACTACGCAGTATTTT	CASSVPSGGTTQYF
many	TRBJ1-2	NA	TRBV5-1	TGCGCCAGCAGCTTGGGGTACAGGGACTCTAACTATGGCTACACCTTC	CASSLGYRDSNYGYTF
many	TRBJ2-1	TRBD2	TRBV9	TGTGCCAGCAGCGTAGCGGGGGGGCCCTACAATGAGCAGTTCTTC	CASSVAGGPYNEQFF
NA	TRBJ2-1	NA	TRBV5-6	TGTGCCAGCAGCTTGCTGGGGGACCCCAGCTCCTACAATGAGCAGTTCTTC	CASSLLGDPSSYNEQFF
NA	TRBJ2-5	TRBD1	TRBV2	TGTGCCAGCAACGGACAGGGGGAGACCCAGTACTTC	CASNGQGETQYF
NA	TRBJ2-1	TRBD1	TRBV28	TGTGCCAGCAGTTTATTAGGGGGCGGGTCCTACAATGAGCAGTTCTTC	CASSLLGGGSYNEQFF
few	TRBJ1-2	TRBD1	TRBV20-1	TGCAGTGCGGACAGGGCTGTTAACTATGGCTACACCTTC	CSADRAVNYGYTF
NA	TRBJ2-1	TRBD1	TRBV7-2	TGTGCCAGTAGCGACCCGGGACAGGGGGTCGGGGAGCAGTTCTTC	CASSDPGQGVGEQFF
NA	TRBJ2-1	TRBD2	TRBV4-2	TGTGCCAGCAGCAAGACCAGCGGGGGGGCGTATCATGAGCAGTTCTTC	CASSKTSGGAYHEQFF
NA	TRBJ2-1	NA	TRBV18	TGTGCCAGCTCTCCGACAATAGGAGGGAATGAGCAGTTCTTC	CASSPTIGGNEQFF
NA	TRBJ2-1	TRBD2	TRBV6-1	TGTGCCAGCTTAGCGGGGGGCTACTCCTACAATGAGCAGTTCTTC	CASLAGGYSYNEQFF
NA	TRBJ1-6	TRBD1	TRBV4-2	TGTGCCAGCAGCCAAGTTGAGGGGGCGTATAATTCACCCCTCCACTTT	CASSQVEGAYNSPLHF
NA	TRBJ2-5	NA	TRBV6-2/TRBV6-3	TGTGCCAGCAATAAAGCGGATCAAGAGACCCAGTACTTC	CASNKADQETQYF
few	TRBJ2-3	TRBD1	TRBV11-2	TGTGCCAGCAGCTTCGGAGCCGGGACAGATCGGGATACGCAGTATTTT	CASSFGAGTDRDTQYF
NA	TRBJ2-1	TRBD1	TRBV5-1	TGCGCCAGCAGCTTGGAAGGACAGGGGGCCATCGAGGATGAGCAGTTCTTC	CASSLEGQGAIEDEQFF
NA	TRBJ2-1	NA	TRBV4-2	TGTGCCAGCAGCCAAGATCGTAGGACAGTCTCCTACAATGAGCAGTTCTTC	CASSQDRRTVSYNEQFF
few	TRBJ1-5	NA	TRBV4-1	TGCGCCAGCAGCCAAGGCCCCGTGGGTCAGCCCCAGCATTTT	CASSQGPVGQPQHF
few	TRBJ2-3	NA	TRBV27	TGTGCCAGCAGTCTTTATGGGGGGGCGATGGATACGCAGTATTTT	CASSLYGGAMDTQYF
NA	TRBJ1-5	NA	TRBV15	TGTGCCACCAGCAGAGTCAGGGAGGATCAGCCCCAGCATTTT	CATSRVREDQPQHF
NA	TRBJ2-1	TRBD2	TRBV20-1	TGCAGTGCTAGAGAGGGACTAGCGGGGGGGCGGGAGCAGTTCTTC	CSAREGLAGGREQFF
few	TRBJ2-5	NA	TRBV12-3/TRBV12-4	TGTGCCAGCAGTTTTTGGCAGGGCCCAGGGACCCAGTACTTC	CASSFWQGPGTQYF
few	TRBJ2-4	NA	TRBV12-3/TRBV12-4	TGTGCCAGCACCCTACAGGCAACCCTAGCCAAAAACATTCAGTACTTC	CASTLQATLAKNIQYF
NA	TRBJ2-1	TRBD2	TRBV5-1	TGCGCCAGCAGCCCCGGGCCCGGACTAGCGGGGTATAGCTCCTACAATGAGCAGTTCTTC	CASSPGPGLAGYSSYNEQFF
NA	TRBJ1-2	NA	TRBV6-5	TGTGCCAGCAGTTTGTTCGGGGGGCCGGATAACTATGGCTACACCTTC	CASSLFGGPDNYGYTF
NA	TRBJ2-3	TRBD1	TRBV24-1	TGTGCCACCAGTGGGTTGGACAGGGGTAGTTCAGATACGCAGTATTTT	CATSGLDRGSSDTQYF
many	TRBJ2-1	NA	TRBV27	TGTGCCAGCAGTTTATCGTACGCCGGGAGCCACAATGAGCAGTTCTTC	CASSLSYAGSHNEQFF
NA	TRBJ1-3	NA	TRBV7-9	TGTGCCAGCAGCTCGGGACAAAACTCTGGAAACACCATATATTTT	CASSSGQNSGNTIYF
NA	TRBJ1-5	NA	TRBV15	TGTGCCACGTGCGCGACAGTTAATCAGCCCCAGCATTTT	CATCATVNQPQHF
few	TRBJ2-6	NA	TRBV20-1	TGCAGTGCTAGTGCAGATCTGGTCGTCTCTGGGGCCAACGTCCTGACTTTC	CSASADLVVSGANVLTF
few	TRBJ2-2	NA	TRBV21-1	TGTGCCAGCAGCACCTCAGACATAAACAGCACCGGGGAGCTGTTTTTT	CASSTSDINSTGELFF
NA	TRBJ2-7	TRBD2	TRBV7-2	TGTGCCAGCAGCGAGGGACTAGTAAAGGGGGTCGGTACCCAGTACTTC	CASSEGLVKGVGTQYF
many	TRBJ2-5	TRBD2	TRBV20-1	TGCAGTGCTCGACTAGCGGGGAAAGAGACCCAGTACTTC	CSARLAGKETQYF
NA	TRBJ2-6	NA	TRBV28	TGTGCCAGCAGTCCCCACGGCCAGTATCGGGACACGGGACCCTCTGGGGCCAACGTCCTGACTTTC	CASSPHGQYRDTGPSGANVLTF
NA	TRBJ2-7	TRBD1	TRBV4-3	TGCGCCAGCAGCCCGGACAGGCGGGTATCCTACGAGCAGTACTTC	CASSPDRRVSYEQYF
NA	TRBJ2-3	TRBD1	TRBV12-3/TRBV12-4	TGTGCCAGCAGTCCACGACAGGGGGGCGCAGATACGCAGTATTTT	CASSPRQGGADTQYF
NA	TRBJ2-3	NA	TRBV4-1	TGCGCCAGCAGCCCCCTAGGCGGAGGGGTGACTGATACGCAGTATTTT	CASSPLGGGVTDTQYF
NA	TRBJ2-1	NA	TRBV9	TGTGCCAGCAGCGTAGCAGTCGGAGGGGGAGGGAGGGCCTACAATGAGCAGTTCTTC	CASSVAVGGGGRAYNEQFF
NA	TRBJ1-5	NA	TRBV12-3/TRBV12-4	TGTGCCAGCAGTGACCTTAGCAATCAGCCCCAGCATTTT	CASSDLSNQPQHF
NA	TRBJ1-5	NA	TRBV28	TGTGCCAGCAGATCAGGGACGGAGCAGCCCCAGCATTTT	CASRSGTEQPQHF
NA	TRBJ1-6	NA	TRBV12-3/TRBV12-4	TGTGCCAGCAGTTTAGCGCGGGAGATCTCACCCCTCCACTTT	CASSLAREISPLHF
NA	TRBJ2-3	NA	TRBV29-1	TGCAGCGTACCTCAGACAGCGCGCACAGATACGCAGTATTTT	CSVPQTARTDTQYF
NA	TRBJ1-5	NA	TRBV7-9	TGTGCCAGCAGCTCCCTGAGCGAGGCGCCTAGGCATTTT	CASSSLSEAPRHF
NA	TRBJ2-2	NA	TRBV7-9	TGTGCCAGCAGCTTACTTGACGGAGCGAACACCGGGGAGCTGTTTTTT	CASSLLDGANTGELFF
NA	TRBJ1-2	NA	TRBV29-1	TGCAGCGTTGCTGGGATTAGTAACTACACCTTC	CSVAGISNYTF
NA	TRBJ2-1	TRBD2	TRBV3-1	TGTGCCAGCAGCGAACTAGCGGGGGGGCCCCATGAGCAGTTCTTC	CASSELAGGPHEQFF
many	TRBJ1-1	TRBD1	TRBV2	TGTGCCAGCAGAAAGAGAGGGACAGGGGGCCCCTCCATGAACACTGAAGCTTTCTTT	CASRKRGTGGPSMNTEAFF